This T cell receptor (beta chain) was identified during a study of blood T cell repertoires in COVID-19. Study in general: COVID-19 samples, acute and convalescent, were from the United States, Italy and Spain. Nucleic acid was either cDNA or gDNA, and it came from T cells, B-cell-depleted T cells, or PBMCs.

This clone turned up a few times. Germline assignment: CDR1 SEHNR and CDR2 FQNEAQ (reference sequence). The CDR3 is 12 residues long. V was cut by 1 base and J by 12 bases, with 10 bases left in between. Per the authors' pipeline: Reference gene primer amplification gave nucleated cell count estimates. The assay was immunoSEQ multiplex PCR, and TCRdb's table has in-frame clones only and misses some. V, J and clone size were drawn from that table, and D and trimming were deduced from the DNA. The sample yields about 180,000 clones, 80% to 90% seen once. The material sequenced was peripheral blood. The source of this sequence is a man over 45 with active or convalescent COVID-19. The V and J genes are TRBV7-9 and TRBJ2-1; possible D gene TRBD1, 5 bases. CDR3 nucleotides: TGTGCCAGCAGCTTAGTTGGGGCTGGGCAGTTCTTC. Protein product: CASSLVGAGQFF.